Following are 19 T cell receptor beta chains from one sample sequenced in a study of long-term antiretroviral therapy in people with HIV. Survey-level immunoSEQ v3.0 assays were run. The repertoire was sequenced with immunoSEQ multiplex PCR; TCRdb's copy has only in-frame clones and lacks some. The data contain fewer than 25,000 clones, 82% of them seen just once; the ten biggest clones take up 7.5% to 10%. The sample here was unsorted PBMCs, taken at the start of antiretroviral therapy. The receptors were gathered from a man aged 50 or older with HIV.

This chain uses TRBV4-1 with TRBJ1-1; D gene unclear. V dropped 1 base and J dropped 0 bases, with 3 bases sitting between them. The V gene's germline CDR1 is MGHRA and CDR2 YSYEKL. The CDR3 is 13 amino acids. The CDR3 spells CASSQVLNTEAFF. The CDR3 DNA reads TGCGCCAGCAGCCAAGTTTTGAACACTGAAGCTTTCTTT.

This sequence joins TRBV30 and TRBJ2-5; D call uncertain. CDR3 length: 13 residues. Germline V CDR1 and CDR2: GTSNPN, SVGIG (reference sequence). The germline V and J ends were trimmed by 6 bases and 0 bases, with 11 bases remaining between them. The CDR3 here is CACRTVYQETQYF. In DNA, the CDR3 is TGTGCCTGCAGGACGGTGTACCAAGAGACCCAGTACTTC.

The V call is TRBV6-6, the J call TRBJ2-1, with D uncertain. The CDR3 consists of 14 residues. V lost 0 bases, J lost 10 bases, and 13 bases lay in between. The V gene's germline CDR1 is MNHNY and CDR2 SVGAGI (reference sequence). CDR3 amino acids: CASSYSIDFGEQFF. CDR3 in DNA: TGTGCCAGCAGTTACTCGATTGATTTCGGCGAGCAGTTCTTC.

The chain carries TRBV7-9 and TRBJ1-5, with D perhaps TRBD1 (5 bases). Trimming shortened V by 0 bases and J by 0 bases, and 12 bases separated the two germline ends. CDR3 length: 17 residues. CDR1 and CDR2 (germline): SEHNR, FQNEAQ (reference sequence). The CDR3 DNA sequence: TGTGCCAGCAGCTTAGCGGTTCCAGGGAATAGCAATCAGCCCCAGCATTTT. It encodes CASSLAVPGNSNQPQHF. The full variable domain, rest sourced from reference TRBV7-9 and TRBJ1-5, is DTGVSQNPRHKITKRGQNVTFRCDPISEHNRLYWYRQTLGQGPEFLTYFQNEAQLEKSRLLSDRFSAERPKGSFSTLEIQRTEQGDSAMYLCASSLAVPGNSNQPQHFGDGTRLSIL.

This clone was counted only a few times. The J gene is TRBJ2-2, the V gene TRBV7-9; D is unclear. Germline V gives CDR1 SEHNR, CDR2 FQNEAQ (reference sequence). The CDR3 is 15 amino acids. The V end was cut by 5 bases, the J end by 0 bases, with 10 bases between. The CDR3 bases are TGTGCCAGCAGCCGAGATGACGCGAACACCGGGGAGCTGTTTTTT. The encoded protein is CASSRDDANTGELFF.

This clone was counted once. This rearrangement joins TRBV18 to TRBJ1-1; the match to TRBD1 covers 8 bases. This CDR3 comprises 16 residues. In germline, CDR1 is KGHSH, CDR2 LQKENI. Trimming removed 4 bases from V and 1 base from J; junction bases left unmatched: 8. CDR3 in amino acids: CASSRETGEQNTEAFF. For the CDR3, the DNA is TGTGCCAGCTCACGGGAGACAGGGGAGCAGAACACTGAAGCTTTCTTT.

This clone has only one observation. The V call is TRBV30, the J call TRBJ2-7; possible D gene TRBD2, 6 bases. The CDR3 covers 13 residues. Trimming stripped 0 bases from V and 11 bases from J, with 17 bases between. Germline V gives CDR1 GTSNPN, CDR2 SVGIG (reference sequence). The CDR3 loop is CAWSVPGVGVEYF. Written as DNA, the CDR3 is TGTGCCTGGAGTGTACCGGGGGTCGGGGTGGAGTACTTC.

This chain's CDR3 is CASGQTSLNTEAFF. The CDR3 DNA follows: TGTGCTAGTGGGCAGACCTCATTGAACACTGAAGCTTTCTTT. The rearrangement joins TRBV12-5 to TRBJ1-1; D not resolved. Trimming shortened V by 6 bases and J by 0 bases, and 11 bases separated the two germline ends. CDR3 length: 14 residues. Germline CDR1 is LGHNT and CDR2 is FRNRAP.

The V and J genes are TRBV20-1 and TRBJ1-2; D not resolved. V dropped 6 bases and J dropped 8 bases, with 13 bases sitting between them. The CDR3 runs 11 residues. Looked up from germline, CDR1 is DFQATT and CDR2 is SNEGSKA (reference sequence). The CDR3 here is CSAPRGAGYTF. CDR3 DNA sequence: TGCAGTGCCCCACGGGGAGCCGGCTACACCTTC.

The rearrangement links TRBV5-5 to TRBJ1-5; D might be TRBD1 (5 bases). The V gene lost 1 base and the J gene lost 2 bases, with 13 bases spanning the gap. This CDR3 has 16 residues. Germline CDR1 is SGHKS and CDR2 is YYEKEE (reference sequence). The CDR3 sequence is CASSLRLGEGNQPQHF. The CDR3 DNA is TGTGCCAGCAGCTTGAGGTTAGGGGAGGGCAATCAGCCCCAGCATTTT.

The gene calls are TRBV27 and TRBJ1-6; the match to TRBD1 covers 11 bases. There are 14 residues in the CDR3. V was pared by 5 bases and J by 9 bases, with 3 bases of the junction left unmatched. Germline lookup yields CDR1 MNHEY and CDR2 SMNVEV (reference sequence). Written as DNA, the CDR3 is TGTGCCAGCAGTAGGACAGGGGGCGGTTCACCCCTCCACTTT. Translated: CASSRTGGGSPLHF.

The chain is built from TRBV7-3 and TRBJ2-3, with 9 bases fitting TRBD2. The CDR3 is 15 residues long. Germline V gene sequence: CDR1 SGHTA, CDR2 FQGTGA. V shed 4 bases, J shed 2 bases, and the junction held 4 bases outside the gene matches. Written as DNA, the CDR3 is TGTGCCAGCAGCTACGCTAGCGGGGTCACAGATACGCAGTATTTT. Translation: CASSYASGVTDTQYF.

This chain uses TRBV4-3 with TRBJ1-2, with D perhaps matching TRBD1 (5 bases). The CDR3 is made up of 14 amino acids. The V and J ends lost 0 bases and 7 bases respectively, with 12 bases between them. CDR1 and CDR2 (germline): LGHNA, YSLEER. CDR3 loop: CASSQDWAGLGYTF. CDR3 DNA: TGCGCCAGCAGCCAAGACTGGGCAGGGCTTGGCTACACCTTC.

V and J are TRBV29-1 and TRBJ1-4, with 9 positions matching TRBD1. CDR1 is SQVTM and CDR2 is ANQGSEA in the germline V gene. The CDR3 contains 14 residues. The V and J ends lost 0 bases and 7 bases, in that order; junction bases with no gene match: 3. As DNA, the CDR3 is TGCAGCGTTGAAGATGGGGGACAGGGTGAAAAACTGTTTTTT. This translates into CSVEDGGQGEKLFF.

This clone showed up just once. The chain joins TRBV19 to TRBJ2-3, with D perhaps matching TRBD1 (6 bases). Trimming left V 8 bases short and J 0 bases short, with 12 bases between. Germline V gene lookup returns CDR1 LNHDA and CDR2 SQIVND (reference sequence). The CDR3 is 14 residues long. CDR3 sequence (DNA): TGTGCCAGTGCCACGGGACACAGCACAGATACGCAGTATTTT. It yields the protein CASATGHSTDTQYF.

The genes are TRBV29-1 and TRBJ1-1, with D perhaps TRBD1 (5 bases). The CDR3 sequence is 13 residues long. The germline V and J ends were trimmed by 7 bases and 0 bases, with 12 bases remaining between them. CDR1 is SQVTM, CDR2 ANQGSEA, per germline. CDR3 residues: CSGSGRLNTEAFF. The CDR3 bases are TGCAGCGGCTCGGGACGGCTGAACACTGAAGCTTTCTTT.

The rearrangement uses TRBV15 and TRBJ2-3; D tentatively reads TRBD1 or TRBD2 (6 bases each). The CDR3 extends over 16 amino acids. Germline CDR1 reads LNHNV; CDR2 reads YYDKDF (reference sequence). V gave up 8 bases and J gave up 0 bases, with 18 bases separating them. As DNA, the CDR3 is TGTGCCACCCGGAGGGGGAACGTCGGGAGCACAGATACGCAGTATTTT. This codes for CATRRGNVGSTDTQYF.

The J gene is TRBJ1-1, the V gene TRBV2, with TRBD1 as a possible D gene (6 bases). V lost 4 bases and J 1 base, leaving 16 bases between the germline ends. This CDR3 has 16 residues. The germline gives CDR1 SNHLY, CDR2 FYNNEI. The CDR3 sequence is CASSVGRGFGNTEAFF. CDR3 nucleotides: TGTGCCAGCAGTGTGGGCAGGGGCTTCGGGAACACTGAAGCTTTCTTT.

This chain uses TRBV5-1 with TRBJ1-1; 9 bases are a match to TRBD1. The CDR3 sequence is 16 residues long. In germline, CDR1 is SGHRS, CDR2 YFSETQ. V shed 4 bases, J shed 5 bases, and the junction held 12 bases outside the gene matches. The CDR3 bases are TGCGCCAGCAGCAAAGGGACAGGGAGGACCAGGACTGAAGCTTTCTTT. Amino acid sequence: CASSKGTGRTRTEAFF. The full variable domain, its missing parts supplied by reference TRBV5-1 and TRBJ1-1, is KAGVTQTPRYLIKTRGQQVTLSCSPISGHRSVSWYQQTPGQGLQFLFEYFSETQRNKGNFPGRFSGRQFSNSRSEMNVSTLELGDSALYLCASSKGTGRTRTEAFFGQGTRLTVV.